These T cell receptor beta chains were read from a single sample in a study of blood T cell repertoires in COVID-19. Method: immunoSEQ multiplex PCR; TCRdb's copy keeps in-frame clones and lacks some. The sample shows about 120,000 clones, around 84% of them seen only once. The sequencing input was peripheral blood. These receptors all stem from a woman aged 35 to 49 with acute or convalescent COVID-19. CDR3s include the opening cysteine and the closing phenylalanine or tryptophan. Each record gives: D gene, V gene, clone size, J gene, CDR3 protein, CDR3 DNA. A D gene is named only where the DNA matches it firmly. Only some rows state a clone size, as once, few, many or a class for expanded clones.

>TRBD1|TRBV7-2|NA|TRBJ2-5
CASSTGQGAVETQYF
TGTGCCAGCAGCACAGGCCAGGGGGCCGTAGAGACCCAGTACTTC
>NA|TRBV30|NA|TRBJ2-7
CAWSVRTDAYEQYF
TGTGCCTGGAGTGTCAGGACAGATGCCTACGAGCAGTACTTC
>TRBD1|TRBV4-3|NA|TRBJ1-6
CASSQSGQGNSPLHF
TGCGCCAGCAGCCAGTCGGGACAGGGGAACTCACCCCTCCACTTT
>TRBD1|TRBV10-1|NA|TRBJ1-2
CASSDGTGKGYTF
TGCGCCAGCAGTGACGGGACAGGGAAAGGCTACACCTTC
>NA|TRBV6-4|NA|TRBJ1-1
CASSLGQNTEAFF
TGTGCCAGCAGTCTTGGACAGAACACTGAAGCTTTCTTT
>NA|TRBV18|NA|TRBJ1-2
CASSPSEEGYGYTF
TGTGCCAGCTCACCTAGCGAGGAAGGCTATGGCTACACCTTC
>TRBD1|TRBV3-1/TRBV3-2|NA|TRBJ2-7
CASSQYGTGVTYEQYF
TGTGCCAGCAGCCAATACGGGACAGGGGTAACCTACGAGCAGTACTTC
>NA|TRBV12-3/TRBV12-4|NA|TRBJ1-2
CASSLNSGGYTF
TGTGCCAGCAGCTTGAATTCAGGGGGCTACACCTTC
>NA|TRBV25-1|NA|TRBJ1-1
CASRYTGGRAFF
TGTGCCAGCAGATACACCGGCGGTAGGGCTTTCTTT
>NA|TRBV7-9|few|TRBJ2-2
CANPNSGELFF
TGTGCCAACCCTAATTCCGGGGAGCTGTTTTTT
>NA|TRBV30|NA|TRBJ2-2
CAWSVEAGEFFAGELFF
TGTGCCTGGAGTGTAGAGGCAGGGGAGTTTTTTGCCGGGGAGCTGTTTTTT
>TRBD1|TRBV18|few|TRBJ1-1
CASSSTGAARRNTEAFF
TGTGCCAGCTCATCTACAGGGGCTGCGCGTAGGAACACTGAAGCTTTCTTT
>NA|TRBV5-1|NA|TRBJ2-3
CASSLITIDTQYF
TGCGCCAGCAGCTTAATCACAATAGATACGCAGTATTTT
>NA|TRBV5-1|NA|TRBJ1-1
CASSRWTDQNTEAFF
TGCGCCAGCAGCAGATGGACAGATCAGAACACTGAAGCTTTCTTT
>NA|TRBV9|NA|TRBJ2-1
CASSASEGRTAYNEQFF
TGTGCCAGCAGCGCCTCCGAGGGTAGGACGGCTTACAATGAGCAGTTCTTC
>NA|TRBV5-1|NA|TRBJ1-1
CASRRDNMNTEAFF
TGCGCCAGCAGGAGGGACAACATGAACACTGAAGCTTTCTTT
>TRBD2|TRBV7-2|NA|TRBJ2-1
CASAWRGGFSSYNEQFF
TGTGCCAGCGCGTGGCGGGGGGGCTTTTCCTCCTACAATGAGCAGTTCTTC
>TRBD1|TRBV29-1|NA|TRBJ1-2
CSVGGRDRGEGYTF
TGCAGCGTTGGCGGTCGGGACAGGGGGGAGGGCTACACCTTC
>NA|TRBV5-4|NA|TRBJ2-2
CASSLAGSLQSGELFF
TGTGCCAGCAGCTTGGCGGGTAGCCTGCAGAGCGGGGAGCTGTTTTTT
>NA|TRBV5-1|few|TRBJ1-5
CASSLQGNSNQPQHF
TGCGCCAGCAGCTTACAGGGAAATAGCAATCAGCCCCAGCATTTT
>TRBD2|TRBV6-5|NA|TRBJ2-3
CASSPAGGPDTQYF
TGTGCCAGCAGTCCCGCGGGGGGGCCTGATACGCAGTATTTT
>TRBD1|TRBV19|NA|TRBJ1-2
CASRQGEFGYTF
TGTGCCAGTAGACAGGGGGAGTTCGGCTACACCTTC
>TRBD1|TRBV6-5|NA|TRBJ1-2
CASSQGGGAGGYTF
TGTGCCAGCAGTCAGGGGGGCGGGGCGGGTGGCTACACCTTC
>NA|TRBV9|NA|TRBJ2-5
CASSQGLIQETQYF
TGTGCCAGCAGCCAAGGACTGATACAAGAGACCCAGTACTTC
>TRBD1|TRBV19|NA|TRBJ1-2
CASSIDRTRGTANYGYTF
TGTGCCAGTAGTATAGACCGTACCCGAGGGACAGCGAACTATGGCTACACCTTC
>NA|TRBV24-1|NA|TRBJ1-5
CATSDKQSQPQHF
TGTGCCACCAGTGACAAACAGTCTCAGCCCCAGCATTTT
>NA|TRBV19|NA|TRBJ1-1
CASSHDRRNTEAFF
TGTGCCAGTAGTCACGACAGGCGGAACACTGAAGCTTTCTTT
>NA|TRBV7-2|NA|TRBJ1-3
CASSPPGGGINTIYF
TGTGCCAGCAGCCCCCCCGGGGGAGGGATAAACACCATATATTTT
>NA|TRBV30|NA|TRBJ1-1
CAWISNTRLMNTEAFF
TGTGCCTGGATCTCGAATACCCGACTGATGAACACTGAAGCTTTCTTT
>NA|TRBV5-1|once|TRBJ1-5
CASSKTVGQPQHF
TGCGCCAGCAGCAAGACAGTCGGGCAGCCCCAGCATTTT
>NA|TRBV27|NA|TRBJ2-5
CASSLSTGIQETQYF
TGTGCCAGCAGTTTATCCACAGGGATCCAAGAGACCCAGTACTTC
>NA|TRBV12-3/TRBV12-4|NA|TRBJ1-3
CASSLGNTIYF
TGTGCCAGCAGCCTTGGAAACACCATATATTTT
>TRBD1|TRBV2|once|TRBJ2-4
CASEGQLLSQYF
TGTGCCAGCGAGGGACAGTTGCTATCCCAGTACTTC
>TRBD1|TRBV18|NA|TRBJ1-2
CASSLLPGQADGYTF
TGTGCCAGCTCACTACTTCCGGGACAGGCGGATGGCTACACCTTC
>TRBD1|TRBV6-2/TRBV6-3|NA|TRBJ2-7
CASSQPGTGGSREQYF
TGTGCCAGCAGCCAACCCGGGACAGGGGGCTCGAGGGAGCAGTACTTC
>NA|TRBV20-1|NA|TRBJ1-1
CTAGQNTEAFF
TGCACCGCAGGTCAGAACACTGAAGCTTTCTTT
>NA|TRBV5-1|NA|TRBJ1-3
CASSLAPDILSSGNTIYF
TGCGCCAGCAGCTTGGCTCCTGACATTTTGAGCTCTGGAAACACCATATATTTT
>NA|TRBV5-4|NA|TRBJ1-1
CASSPLQGRNTEAFF
TGTGCCAGCAGCCCACTACAGGGTAGGAACACTGAAGCTTTCTTT
>NA|TRBV19|NA|TRBJ2-6
CASTERSPAVGANVLTF
TGTGCCAGTACCGAGAGGAGTCCGGCCGTTGGGGCCAACGTCCTGACTTTC
>NA|TRBV5-1|few|TRBJ2-1
CASSLASYEQFF
TGCGCCAGCAGCTTGGCTAGCTATGAGCAGTTCTTC
>TRBD1|TRBV19|once|TRBJ1-2
CASSNRGDLGYTF
TGTGCCAGTAGCAACAGGGGGGACTTGGGCTACACCTTC
>NA|TRBV19|NA|TRBJ1-2
CASSIEKGDNYGYTF
TGTGCCAGTAGTATAGAGAAGGGAGACAACTATGGCTACACCTTC
>TRBD2|TRBV7-2|NA|TRBJ2-1
CASSFSGTSGGYEQFF
TGTGCCAGCAGCTTCTCCGGGACTAGCGGCGGCTATGAGCAGTTCTTC
>NA|TRBV9|NA|TRBJ1-4
CASSVGSRDGELFF
TGTGCCAGCAGCGTAGGATCCAGGGATGGGGAACTGTTTTTT
>NA|TRBV6-5|NA|TRBJ2-1
CASSFGGRRYNEQFF
TGTGCCAGCAGTTTCGGCGGGCGACGGTACAATGAGCAGTTCTTC
>NA|TRBV4-1|NA|TRBJ1-2
CASSQVNRDYGYTF
TGCGCCAGCAGCCAAGTAAATCGGGACTATGGCTACACCTTC
>TRBD1|TRBV19|NA|TRBJ1-6
CASSTPGQGVKSSPLHF
TGTGCCAGTAGTACCCCGGGACAGGGGGTGAAAAGTTCACCCCTCCACTTT
>TRBD1|TRBV10-3|NA|TRBJ2-7
CAIGRAGGSYEQYF
TGTGCCATCGGTAGGGCAGGGGGTTCCTACGAGCAGTACTTC
>TRBD2|TRBV27|NA|TRBJ2-3
CASSPRIAGSLGDTQYF
TGTGCCAGCAGTCCCCGAATAGCGGGGTCATTGGGAGATACGCAGTATTTT
>NA|TRBV19|NA|TRBJ2-4
CASSLQGPPAKNIQYF
TGTGCCAGTAGTTTACAGGGTCCCCCGGCCAAAAACATTCAGTACTTC
>NA|TRBV19|NA|TRBJ2-5
CASSTNRVSKETQYF
TGTGCCAGTAGTACGAACAGGGTTTCCAAAGAGACCCAGTACTTC